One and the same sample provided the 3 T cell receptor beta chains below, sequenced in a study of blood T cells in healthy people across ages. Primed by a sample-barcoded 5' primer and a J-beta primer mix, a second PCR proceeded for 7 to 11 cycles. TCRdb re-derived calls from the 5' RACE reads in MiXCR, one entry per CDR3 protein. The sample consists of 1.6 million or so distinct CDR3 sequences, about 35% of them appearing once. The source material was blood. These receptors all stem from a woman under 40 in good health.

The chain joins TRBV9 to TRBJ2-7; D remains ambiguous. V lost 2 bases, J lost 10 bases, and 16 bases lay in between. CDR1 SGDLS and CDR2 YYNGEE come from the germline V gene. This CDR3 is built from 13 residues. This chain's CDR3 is CASSVSQREAQYF. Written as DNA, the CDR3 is TGTGCCAGCAGCGTTAGTCAGAGAGAGGCCCAGTACTTC.

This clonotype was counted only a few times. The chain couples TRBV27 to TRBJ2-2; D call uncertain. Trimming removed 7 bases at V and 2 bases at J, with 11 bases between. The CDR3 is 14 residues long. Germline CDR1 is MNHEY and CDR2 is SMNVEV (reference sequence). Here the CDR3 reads CASNLAGNTGELFF. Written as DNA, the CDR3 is TGTGCCAGCAACTTAGCAGGAAACACCGGGGAGCTGTTTTTT.

CDR3 in DNA: TGTGCCAGCAGTTCATTTAGCGGGGGCCGGAACTACGAGCAGTACTTC. Amino acid sequence: CASSSFSGGRNYEQYF. The J gene is TRBJ2-7, the V gene TRBV28, with 9 bases identical to TRBD2. V was pared by 4 bases and J by 3 bases, with 10 bases of the junction left unmatched. The V gene's germline CDR1 is MDHEN and CDR2 SYDVKM. The CDR3 contains 16 residues.